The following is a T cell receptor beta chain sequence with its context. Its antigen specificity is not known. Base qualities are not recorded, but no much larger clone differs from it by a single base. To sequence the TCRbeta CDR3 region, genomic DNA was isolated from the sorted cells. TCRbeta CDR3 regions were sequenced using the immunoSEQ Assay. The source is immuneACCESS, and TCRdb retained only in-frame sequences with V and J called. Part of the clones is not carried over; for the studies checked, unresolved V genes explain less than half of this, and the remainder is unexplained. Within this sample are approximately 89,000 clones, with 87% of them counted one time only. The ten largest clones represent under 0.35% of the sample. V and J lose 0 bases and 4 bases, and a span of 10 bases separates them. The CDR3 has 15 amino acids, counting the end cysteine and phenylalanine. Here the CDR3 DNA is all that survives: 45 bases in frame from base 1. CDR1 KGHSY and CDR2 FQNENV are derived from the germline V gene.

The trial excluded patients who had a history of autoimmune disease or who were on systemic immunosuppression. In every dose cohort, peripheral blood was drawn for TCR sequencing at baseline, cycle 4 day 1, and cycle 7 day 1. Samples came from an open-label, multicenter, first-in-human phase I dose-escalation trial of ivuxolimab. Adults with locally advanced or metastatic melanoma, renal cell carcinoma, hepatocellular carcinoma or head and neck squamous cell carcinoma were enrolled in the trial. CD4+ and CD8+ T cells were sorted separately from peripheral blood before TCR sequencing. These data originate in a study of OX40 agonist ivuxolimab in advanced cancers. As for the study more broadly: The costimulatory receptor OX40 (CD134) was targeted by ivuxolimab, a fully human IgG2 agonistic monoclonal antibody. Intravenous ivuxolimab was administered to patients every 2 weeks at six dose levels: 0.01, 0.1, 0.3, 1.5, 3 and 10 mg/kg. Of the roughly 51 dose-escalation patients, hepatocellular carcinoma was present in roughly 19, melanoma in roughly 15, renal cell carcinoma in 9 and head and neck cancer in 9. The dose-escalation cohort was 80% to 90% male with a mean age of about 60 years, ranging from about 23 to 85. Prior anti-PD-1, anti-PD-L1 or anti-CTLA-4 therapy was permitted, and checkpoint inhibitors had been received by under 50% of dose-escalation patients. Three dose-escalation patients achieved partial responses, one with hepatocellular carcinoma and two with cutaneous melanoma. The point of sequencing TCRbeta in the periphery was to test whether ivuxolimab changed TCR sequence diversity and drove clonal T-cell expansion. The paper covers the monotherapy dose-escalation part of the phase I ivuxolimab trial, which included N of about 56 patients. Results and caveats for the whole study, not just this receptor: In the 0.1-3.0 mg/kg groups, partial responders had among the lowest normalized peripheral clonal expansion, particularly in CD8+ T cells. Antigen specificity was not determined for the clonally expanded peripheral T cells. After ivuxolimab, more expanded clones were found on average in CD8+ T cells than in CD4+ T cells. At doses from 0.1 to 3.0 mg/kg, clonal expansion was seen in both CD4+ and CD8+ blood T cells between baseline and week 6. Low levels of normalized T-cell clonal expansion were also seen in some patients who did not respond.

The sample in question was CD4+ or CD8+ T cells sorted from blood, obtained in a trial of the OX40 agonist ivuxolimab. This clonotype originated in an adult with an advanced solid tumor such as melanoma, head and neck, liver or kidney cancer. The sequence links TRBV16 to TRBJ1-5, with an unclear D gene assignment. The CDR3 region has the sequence CASSQSRQTNQPQHF. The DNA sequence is TGTGCCAGCAGCCAATCCCGCCAGACAAATCAGCCCCAGCATTTT. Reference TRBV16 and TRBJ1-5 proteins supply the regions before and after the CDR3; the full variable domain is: GEEVAQTPKHLVRGEGQKAKLYCAPIKGHSYVFWYQQVLKNEFKFLISFQNENVFDETGMPKERFSAKCLPNSPCSLEIQATKLEDSAVYFCASSQSRQTNQPQHFGDGTRLSIL.